Sequencing of this T cell receptor (beta chain) was carried out in a study of T cell responses to AZD1222 COVID-19 vaccine. This table comes from immunoSEQ multiplex PCR, and its TCRdb copy is limited to in-frame clones, with some not included. The table records approximately 100,000 clones, approximately 91% of them present only once. Overall study findings and caveats: Donors in the cohort were predominantly white British and more often female, and clonal diversity was possibly underestimated. Samples come after the peak T cell response, not at day 14. In the spike-specific TCR repertoire, nearly half reportedly target unmutated variant regions.

Notes on this clone: Its antigen is not known.

V was trimmed by 3 bases and J by 4 bases, leaving 3 bases between them. The CDR3 runs to 11 residues. This chain links TRBV12-3 or TRBV12-4 with TRBJ1-1; D is uncertain. This sequence was found in an adult in good health. The sequencing used peripheral blood, collected on day 0 of AZD1222 vaccination. This chain's CDR3 is CASSFATEAFF. The CDR3 DNA reads as TGTGCCAGCAGTTTTGCCACTGAAGCTTTCTTT.